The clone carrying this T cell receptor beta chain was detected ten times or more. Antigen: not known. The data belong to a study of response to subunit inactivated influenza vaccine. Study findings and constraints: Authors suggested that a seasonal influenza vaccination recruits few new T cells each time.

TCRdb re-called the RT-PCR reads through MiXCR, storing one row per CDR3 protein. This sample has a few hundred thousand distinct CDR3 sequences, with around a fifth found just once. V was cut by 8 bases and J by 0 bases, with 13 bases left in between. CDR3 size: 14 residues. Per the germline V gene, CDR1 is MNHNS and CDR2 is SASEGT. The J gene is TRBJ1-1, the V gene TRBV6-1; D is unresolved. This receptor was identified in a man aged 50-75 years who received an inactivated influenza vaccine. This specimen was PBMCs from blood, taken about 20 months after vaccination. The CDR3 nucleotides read TGTGCCAGCCAATCATCTAGAATGAACACTGAAGCTTTCTTT. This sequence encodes CASQSSRMNTEAFF.